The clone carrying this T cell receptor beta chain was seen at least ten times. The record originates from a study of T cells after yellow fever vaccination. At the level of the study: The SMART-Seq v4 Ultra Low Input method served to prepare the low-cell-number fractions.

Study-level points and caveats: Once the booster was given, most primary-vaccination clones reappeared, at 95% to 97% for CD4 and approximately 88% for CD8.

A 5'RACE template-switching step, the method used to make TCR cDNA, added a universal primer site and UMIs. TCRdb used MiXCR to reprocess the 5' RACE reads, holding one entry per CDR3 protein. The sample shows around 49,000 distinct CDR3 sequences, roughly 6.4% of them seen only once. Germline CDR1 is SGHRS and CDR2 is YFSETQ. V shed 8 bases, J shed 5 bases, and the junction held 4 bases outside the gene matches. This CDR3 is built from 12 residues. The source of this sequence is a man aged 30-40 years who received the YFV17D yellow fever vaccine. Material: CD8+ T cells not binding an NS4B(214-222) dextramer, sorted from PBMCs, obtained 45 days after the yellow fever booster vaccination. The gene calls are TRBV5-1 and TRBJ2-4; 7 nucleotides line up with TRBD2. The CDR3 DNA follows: TGCGCCAGTTCTAGCGGCGAAAACATTCAGTACTTC. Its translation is CASSSGENIQYF.